The present T cell receptor beta chain was sequenced within a study of T cells after yellow fever vaccination. Study-level findings and limits: Few clonotypes appeared in both CD4 and CD8 compartments.

Only a few counts were recorded for this clonotype. Its antigen is unidentified. Each CDR3 protein is one row after TCRdb ran MiXCR on the 5' RACE reads. The sample holds approximately 110,000 distinct CDR3 sequences, 6.5% to 9% seen once. This CDR3 comprises 14 residues. Germline trimming cut 5 bases from V and 4 bases from J; bases unmatched to any gene: 3. Germline V gene data show CDR1 as SEHNR and CDR2 as FQNEAQ (reference sequence). Source: CD8+ T cells sorted from PBMCs, taken 45 days after the yellow fever booster vaccination. The chain recombines TRBV7-9 with TRBJ1-4; 8 bases align to TRBD1. This receptor was taken from a man aged 25 to 40 who received the YFV17D yellow fever vaccine. CDR3 protein: CASSPDRGNEKLFF. The CDR3 nucleotides read TGTGCCAGCAGCCCAGACAGGGGTAATGAAAAACTGTTTTTT.